This T cell receptor beta chain is drawn from a study of PD-1 blockade in classical Hodgkin lymphoma. Study outcomes and limitations: Patients who responded completely had about the same baseline diversity as newly diagnosed patients.

Documented time point: cycle 4 day 1 (C4D1), after five to seven weeks of nivolumab. No patient escaped relapse after autologous stem cell transplantation, and brentuximab vedotin exposure varied. V lost 4 bases and J 3 bases, leaving 16 bases between the germline ends. The CDR3 sequence is 16 residues long. Germline assignment: CDR1 PRHDT and CDR2 FYEKMQ (reference sequence). Repertoires were generated with immunoSEQ multiplex PCR, while TCRdb's copy carries only in-frame clones and drops some. The profile shows tens of thousands of clones, 65% to 70% of them singletons. In the case of this clone: Its antigen is unidentified.

The material was peripheral blood mononuclear cells (PBMCs), obtained before the fourth cycle of nivolumab. This chain links TRBV13 with TRBJ2-1, with D unclear. The source is a human donor with classical Hodgkin lymphoma. The CDR3 region has the DNA TGTGCCAGCAGCTCCCCAATAGCTACCGTCTACAATGAGCAGTTCTTC. The encoded protein is CASSSPIATVYNEQFF.